The rows below give T cell receptor beta chains drawn from one sample of a study of T cells in Graves' hyperthyroidism and ophthalmopathy. TCRdb processed the multiplex PCR reads anew with MiXCR; each CDR3 protein has one entry. The table has over 550,000 distinct CDR3 sequences, approximately 15% seen once. Sequences were obtained from blood. The receptors shown here come from a woman under 30 with Graves' hyperthyroidism. Each CDR3 is given with its conserved first and last residue. A D gene is named only where the DNA matches it firmly. The size entry is marked missing in some rows and otherwise reads once, few, many or a size class.

abundance,d_gene,j_gene,v_gene,len,CDR3aa,CDR3nt
.,.,TRBJ1-2,TRBV7-9,14,CASSSSAVNYGYTF,TGTGCCAGCAGCTCCTCGGCGGTCAACTATGGCTACACCTTC
.,TRBD1,TRBJ1-6,TRBV7-8,13,CASRGQGEAPLHF,TGTGCCAGCAGGGGACAGGGGGAAGCACCCCTCCACTTT
few,.,TRBJ2-2,TRBV13,16,CASSPTGGGSTGELFF,TGTGCCAGCAGCCCTACCGGGGGAGGATCCACCGGGGAGCTGTTTTTT
many,TRBD2,TRBJ2-1,TRBV6-1,15,CASSTLAGGGNEQFF,TGTGCCAGCAGCACCTTAGCGGGAGGTGGCAATGAGCAGTTCTTC
few,TRBD2,TRBJ2-1,TRBV7-2,17,CASSSAGRGGSYNEQFF,TGTGCCAGCAGCTCCGCCGGGCGGGGGGGCTCCTACAATGAGCAGTTCTTC
few,.,TRBJ1-1,TRBV5-4,14,CASSLAGRDTEAFF,TGTGCCAGCAGCTTGGCCGGACGGGACACTGAAGCTTTCTTT
many,.,TRBJ1-5,TRBV20-1,14,CSASTGSSNQPQHF,TGCAGTGCTAGCACAGGGTCGAGCAATCAGCCCCAGCATTTT
many,.,TRBJ2-7,TRBV28,13,CASSVSGSYEQYF,TGTGCCAGCAGTGTTAGCGGCTCCTACGAGCAGTACTTC
many,TRBD2,TRBJ2-3,TRBV7-9,16,CASSLVGGAVTDTQYF,TGTGCCAGCAGCTTAGTCGGGGGGGCCGTAACAGATACGCAGTATTTT
.,.,TRBJ2-1,TRBV19,16,CASSQGVLSSYNEQFF,TGTGCCAGTAGCCAGGGAGTTTTGAGCTCCTACAATGAGCAGTTCTTC
few,.,TRBJ1-2,TRBV18,14,CASSPPGANYGYTF,TGTGCCAGCTCACCCCCAGGGGCTAACTATGGCTACACCTTC
.,.,TRBJ1-2,TRBV27,12,CASSAQGDGYTF,TGTGCCAGCAGTGCTCAGGGTGATGGCTACACCTTC
.,TRBD1,TRBJ1-3,TRBV7-2,17,CASSPLGQGGAGNTIYF,TGTGCCAGCAGCCCTCTCGGACAGGGGGGAGCTGGAAACACCATATATTTT
.,TRBD1,TRBJ2-1,TRBV24-1,15,CATSDPGDSHNEQFF,TGTGCCACCAGTGATCCTGGGGACAGCCACAATGAGCAGTTCTTC
few,.,TRBJ1-4,TRBV20-1,13,CSAIRGLREKLFF,TGCAGTGCTATCAGGGGTTTGCGTGAAAAACTGTTTTTT
few,.,TRBJ1-1,TRBV20-1,15,CSARGTGRGGTEAFF,TGCAGTGCTAGAGGTACCGGCAGGGGTGGCACTGAAGCTTTCTTT
.,.,TRBJ1-6,TRBV7-9,16,CASSSPAGQINSPLHF,TGTGCCAGCAGCTCCCCCGCGGGCCAGATTAATTCACCCCTCCACTTT
.,.,TRBJ2-1,TRBV6-1,20,CASSGDDRRKSSGTYNEQFF,TGTGCCAGCAGTGGAGACGACAGAAGAAAGTCCTCTGGGACCTACAATGAGCAGTTCTTC
many,TRBD1,TRBJ2-5,TRBV6-6,13,CASSYGTEETQYF,TGTGCCAGCAGTTACGGGACAGAAGAGACCCAGTACTTC
many,TRBD2,TRBJ2-1,TRBV10-1,15,CASSGGTSGHNEQFF,TGCGCCAGCAGTGGCGGGACTAGCGGTCACAATGAGCAGTTCTTC
.,TRBD2,TRBJ2-1,TRBV30,19,CAWSVRTSGTSISYNEQFF,TGTGCCTGGAGTGTACGTACTAGCGGGACTTCCATCAGCTACAATGAGCAGTTCTTC
.,.,TRBJ2-2,TRBV6-2/TRBV6-3,14,CASSGGDSTGELFF,TGTGCCAGCAGTGGTGGAGACAGCACCGGGGAGCTGTTTTTT
few,.,TRBJ2-3,TRBV29-1,15,CSVEDHGSITDTQYF,TGCAGCGTTGAAGATCATGGGTCAATCACAGATACGCAGTATTTT
many,.,TRBJ2-1,TRBV12-3/TRBV12-4,20,CASSSPATGGSAKTYNEQFF,TGTGCCAGCAGTTCGCCAGCAACGGGGGGCAGCGCCAAAACCTACAATGAGCAGTTCTTC
.,TRBD1,TRBJ1-2,TRBV6-1,15,CASNSRDRGTYGYTF,TGTGCCAGCAACTCCCGGGACAGGGGGACGTATGGCTACACCTTC
many,TRBD1,TRBJ2-5,TRBV11-3,16,CASSHKERQGGETQYF,TGTGCCAGCAGCCATAAAGAGAGACAGGGCGGAGAGACCCAGTACTTC
few,TRBD2,TRBJ2-1,TRBV11-2,15,CASTLSGGLGNEQFF,TGTGCCAGCACCTTAAGCGGGGGGTTGGGAAATGAGCAGTTCTTC
.,.,TRBJ2-7,TRBV7-8,11,CASSLSSEQYF,TGTGCCAGCAGCTTATCTTCCGAGCAGTACTTC
.,TRBD2,TRBJ2-5,TRBV2,14,CASSPSGSSETQYF,TGTGCCAGCAGTCCTAGCGGGAGTTCCGAGACCCAGTACTTC
many,.,TRBJ2-2,TRBV20-1,15,CSALSPGQNTGELFF,TGCAGTGCTCTCTCACCGGGACAAAACACCGGGGAGCTGTTTTTT
few,TRBD1,TRBJ1-1,TRBV10-3,13,CAIWDSPGVEAFF,TGTGCCATCTGGGACAGCCCTGGAGTTGAAGCTTTCTTT
many,.,TRBJ2-3,TRBV6-2/TRBV6-3,15,CASSQDPPSEDTQYF,TGTGCCAGCAGCCAGGACCCCCCATCTGAAGATACGCAGTATTTT
.,TRBD1,TRBJ1-2,TRBV12-3/TRBV12-4,15,CASSFRRQGAYGYTF,TGTGCCAGCAGTTTTCGGCGACAGGGAGCATATGGCTACACCTTC
.,.,TRBJ1-1,TRBV29-1,15,CSVVLFEKVNTEAFF,TGCAGCGTTGTTTTATTTGAAAAAGTGAACACTGAAGCTTTCTTT
few,TRBD1,TRBJ1-1,TRBV20-1,14,CSCQDRDMNTEAFF,TGCAGTTGTCAGGACAGGGACATGAACACTGAAGCTTTCTTT
few,.,TRBJ2-1,TRBV29-1,11,CSAPGDNEQFF,TGCAGCGCTCCGGGGGACAATGAGCAGTTCTTC
few,.,TRBJ1-2,TRBV12-3/TRBV12-4,15,CASSLLGGAGYGYTF,TGTGCCAGCAGTTTACTAGGAGGGGCGGGCTATGGCTACACCTTC
.,.,TRBJ2-2,TRBV25-1,12,CASSEGTRELFF,TGTGCCAGCAGTGAAGGGACCCGGGAGCTGTTTTTT
few,.,TRBJ2-7,TRBV6-1,15,CASTHGAGDLDEQYF,TGTGCCAGCACCCACGGGGCAGGGGATCTCGACGAGCAGTACTTC
.,.,TRBJ1-1,TRBV5-1,14,CASSLGRDGTEAFF,TGCGCCAGCAGCTTGGGCAGGGACGGCACTGAAGCTTTCTTT
few,.,TRBJ1-5,TRBV19,13,CASSIRGEQPQHF,TGTGCCAGTAGTATTCGGGGAGAGCAGCCCCAGCATTTT
.,TRBD2,TRBJ2-3,TRBV9,15,CVSSVEAGGTDTQYF,TGTGTCAGCAGCGTAGAAGCGGGGGGGACAGATACGCAGTATTTT
many,.,TRBJ1-1,TRBV18,14,CASSPAQMGTEAFF,TGTGCCAGCTCACCAGCTCAAATGGGCACTGAAGCTTTCTTT
few,TRBD2,TRBJ2-4,TRBV28,15,CAGSSPWEGKNIQYF,TGTGCCGGCAGTTCCCCATGGGAGGGCAAAAACATTCAGTACTTC
many,.,TRBJ2-4,TRBV20-1,15,CSARDSRRAKNIQYF,TGCAGTGCTAGAGATTCCAGGAGGGCCAAAAACATTCAGTACTTC
many,.,TRBJ2-1,TRBV20-1,14,CSASRTDSYNEQFF,TGCAGTGCTAGCCGGACAGACTCCTACAATGAGCAGTTCTTC
few,.,TRBJ2-1,TRBV19,17,CASSIAGPFSSYNEQFF,TGTGCCAGTAGTATTGCTGGACCGTTCAGCTCCTACAATGAGCAGTTCTTC
.,TRBD1,TRBJ1-1,TRBV24-1,14,CATSSQGGGTEAFF,TGTGCCACCAGTTCCCAGGGGGGGGGGACTGAAGCTTTCTTT
.,TRBD1,TRBJ1-1,TRBV5-4,12,CASSRQGYEAFF,TGTGCCAGCAGCCGACAGGGCTATGAAGCTTTCTTT
.,.,TRBJ1-1,TRBV12-3/TRBV12-4,11,CASRGRVQAFF,TGTGCCAGCAGGGGCAGGGTCCAAGCTTTCTTT
many,.,TRBJ2-6,TRBV13,14,CASTRSSGANVLTF,TGTGCCAGCACCCGGTCCTCTGGGGCCAACGTCCTGACTTTC
many,.,TRBJ1-2,TRBV6-1,15,CASSVEYRTAYGYTF,TGTGCCAGCAGTGTGGAATATCGGACAGCCTATGGCTACACCTTC
few,.,TRBJ1-1,TRBV4-1,13,CASSQPGVTEAFF,TGCGCCAGCAGCCAACCGGGTGTGACTGAAGCTTTCTTT
many,.,TRBJ1-2,TRBV12-3/TRBV12-4,12,CASTTRGRGYTF,TGTGCCAGCACCACTCGGGGGCGAGGCTACACCTTC
many,.,TRBJ1-2,TRBV18,14,CASSPDGTRYGYTF,TGTGCCAGCTCACCCGACGGGACACGATATGGCTACACCTTC
many,.,TRBJ2-7,TRBV2,16,CASSARDQGPLYEQYF,TGTGCCAGCAGTGCTAGAGACCAGGGCCCGCTCTACGAGCAGTACTTC
few,TRBD2,TRBJ2-1,TRBV20-1,14,CSASSSGGYNEQFF,TGCAGTGCTAGTTCTAGCGGGGGCTACAATGAGCAGTTCTTC
many,.,TRBJ2-5,TRBV7-9,16,CASSLTGRGVMETQYF,TGTGCCAGCAGCTTGACCGGGCGAGGGGTTATGGAGACCCAGTACTTC
.,.,TRBJ2-2,TRBV29-1,12,CSAHRRTGELFF,TGCAGCGCCCACAGGAGGACCGGGGAGCTGTTTTTT
few,.,TRBJ1-1,TRBV19,15,CASYTSYTGSAEAFF,TGTGCCAGTTATACCTCGTATACAGGAAGCGCTGAAGCTTTCTTT